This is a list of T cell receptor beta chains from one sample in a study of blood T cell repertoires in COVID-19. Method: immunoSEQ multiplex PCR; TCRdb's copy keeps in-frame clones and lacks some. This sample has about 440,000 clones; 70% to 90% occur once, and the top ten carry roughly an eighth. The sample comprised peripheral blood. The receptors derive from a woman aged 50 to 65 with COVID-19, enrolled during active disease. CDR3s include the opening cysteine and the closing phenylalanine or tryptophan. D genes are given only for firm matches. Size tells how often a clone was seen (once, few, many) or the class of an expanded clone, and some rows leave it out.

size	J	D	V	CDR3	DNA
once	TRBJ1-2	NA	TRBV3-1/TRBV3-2	CASSQVSSRAGGYTF	TGTGCCAGCAGCCAAGTTAGTAGCCGTGCGGGGGGCTACACCTTC
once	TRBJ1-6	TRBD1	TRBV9	CASSARQGGNSPLHF	TGTGCCAGCAGCGCCCGACAGGGGGGGAATTCACCCCTCCACTTT
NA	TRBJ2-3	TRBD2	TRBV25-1	CASSALAGETDTQYF	TGTGCCAGCAGTGCCCTAGCGGGGGAGACAGATACGCAGTATTTT
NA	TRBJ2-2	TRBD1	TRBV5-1	CASSQGANTGELFF	TGCGCCAGCAGCCAGGGGGCGAACACCGGGGAGCTGTTTTTT
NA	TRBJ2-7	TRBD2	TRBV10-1	CASSGVAGARYEQYF	TGCGCCAGCAGTGGGGTAGCGGGGGCCCGATACGAGCAGTACTTC
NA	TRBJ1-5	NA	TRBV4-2	CASSQVETATNQPQHF	TGTGCCAGCAGCCAAGTGGAGACAGCGACTAATCAGCCCCAGCATTTT
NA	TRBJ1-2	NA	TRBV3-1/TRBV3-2	CASSQEGTGGYTF	TGTGCCAGCAGCCAAGAAGGAACGGGAGGCTACACCTTC
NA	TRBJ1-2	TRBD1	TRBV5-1	CASSVEQGAAYGYTF	TGCGCCAGCAGCGTGGAGCAGGGGGCGGCCTATGGCTACACCTTC
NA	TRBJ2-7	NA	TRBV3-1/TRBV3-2	CASSQDVAGAYEQYF	TGTGCCAGCAGCCAAGATGTCGCCGGGGCCTACGAGCAGTACTTC
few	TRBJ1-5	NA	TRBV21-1	CAWRQGGQPQHF	TGTGCCTGGCGACAGGGGGGTCAGCCCCAGCATTTT
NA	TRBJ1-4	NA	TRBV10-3	CAISESGRGKEKLFF	TGTGCCATCAGTGAGTCGGGCAGGGGAAAAGAAAAACTGTTTTTT
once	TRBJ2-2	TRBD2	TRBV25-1	CASRGVAAGGPTGELFF	TGTGCCAGCAGGGGGGTAGCGGCGGGGGGGCCTACCGGGGAGCTGTTTTTT
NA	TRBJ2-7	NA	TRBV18	CASSPTGQGMAGEQYF	TGTGCCAGCTCCCCGACCGGGCAGGGGATGGCTGGCGAGCAGTACTTC
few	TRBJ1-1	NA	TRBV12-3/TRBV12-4	CASSPSRDTEAFF	TGTGCCAGCAGCCCCTCCCGGGACACTGAAGCTTTCTTT
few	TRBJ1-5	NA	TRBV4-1	CASSRSHPGQPDQPQHF	TGCGCCAGCAGCCGCTCGCATCCGGGACAACCGGATCAGCCCCAGCATTTT
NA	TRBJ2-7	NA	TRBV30	CAWSEDSHYEQYF	TGTGCCTGGAGTGAGGACAGCCACTACGAGCAGTACTTC
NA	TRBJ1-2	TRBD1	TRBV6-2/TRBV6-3	CASSSFGQGLDGYTF	TGTGCCAGCAGTTCATTCGGACAGGGGTTAGATGGCTACACCTTC
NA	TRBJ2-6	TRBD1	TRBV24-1	CATSDLKQGTGANVLTF	TGTGCCACCAGTGATTTGAAACAGGGGACTGGGGCCAACGTCCTGACTTTC
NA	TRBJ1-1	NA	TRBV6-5	CASTTSGRGNTEAFF	TGTGCCAGCACTACGAGTGGCAGAGGGAACACTGAAGCTTTCTTT
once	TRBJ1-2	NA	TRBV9	CASSVWGLNYGYTF	TGTGCCAGCAGCGTATGGGGACTTAACTATGGCTACACCTTC
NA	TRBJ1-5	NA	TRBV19	CASTKVGGSNQPQHF	TGTGCCAGTACCAAAGTCGGAGGTAGCAATCAGCCCCAGCATTTT
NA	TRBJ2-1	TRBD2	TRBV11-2	CASSSLAESYNEQFF	TGTGCCAGCAGCTCGCTAGCGGAATCCTACAATGAGCAGTTCTTC
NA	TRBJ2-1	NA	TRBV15	CATSRDRAGRRGEQFF	TGTGCCACCAGCAGAGATCGGGCTGGGAGGCGGGGTGAGCAGTTCTTC
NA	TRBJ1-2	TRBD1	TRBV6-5	CASRTDRGLDGYTF	TGTGCCAGCAGGACCGACAGGGGGCTTGATGGCTACACCTTC
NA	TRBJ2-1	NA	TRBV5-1	CASSRGAVNEQFF	TGCGCCAGCAGCCGGGGAGCGGTTAATGAGCAGTTCTTC
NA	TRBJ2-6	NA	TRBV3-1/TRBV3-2	CASSHSMVRGLSGANVLTF	TGTGCCAGCAGCCACTCAATGGTGCGGGGGCTCTCTGGGGCCAACGTCCTGACTTTC
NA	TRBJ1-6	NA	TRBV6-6	CASSYGEGYNSPLHF	TGTGCCAGCAGTTACGGGGAGGGCTATAATTCACCCCTCCACTTT
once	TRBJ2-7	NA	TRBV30	CAGGGGNEQYF	TGTGCGGGGGGAGGGGGCAACGAGCAGTACTTC